This TCR beta chain comes out of a study of T cell clones after liver transplantation. V lost 0 bases and J lost 6; bases outside the gene matches: 5. Germline CDR1 is LNHDA and CDR2 is SQIVND (reference sequence). CDR3 length: 14 residues. Clones were sequenced by immunoSEQ multiplex PCR, and TCRdb holds only the in-frame ones, with some missing. Counted here are tens of thousands of clones, roughly 90% occurring once; the ten biggest clones make up 2% to 3%. Sequenced material: CD4+ T cells from blood, taken before liver transplant. The sequence derives from a human donor who received a liver transplant. The chain uses TRBV19 and TRBJ2-7; 7 bases fit TRBD1. This CDR3 is CASSIDGQDGEQYF. The CDR3 region has the DNA TGTGCCAGTAGTATAGACGGACAGGATGGCGAGCAGTACTTC.